A selection of T cell receptor beta chains follows, all from one sample in a study of T cell responses to AZD1222 COVID-19 vaccine. Sequencing was performed with immunoSEQ multiplex PCR; in TCRdb, only in-frame clones are kept and a portion is missing. The sample consists of about 130,000 clones, approximately 90% of them appearing once. The sequencing here drew on peripheral blood, taken on day 0 of AZD1222 vaccination. The receptors stem from an adult in good health. The CDR3 runs from the conserved cysteine through the conserved F or W. D genes are given only for firm matches. Some rows mark clone size as missing; the rest say once, few, many or name a class of expanded clone.

clone_size	v_call	cdr3_length	j_call	d_call	cdr3_nt	cdr3_aa
.	TRBV7-9	15	TRBJ2-7	TRBD1	TGTGCCAGCAGCTTTCGGGGACAGGGTGCCTACGAGCAGTACTTC	CASSFRGQGAYEQYF
once	TRBV28	15	TRBJ1-5	.	TGTGCCAGCAGTTTTAGACAGAAGGCAGGTCAGCCCCAGCATTTT	CASSFRQKAGQPQHF
.	TRBV6-5	14	TRBJ1-2	.	TGTGCCAGCAGCTCGGCTACTCCTAACTATGGCTACACCTTC	CASSSATPNYGYTF
.	TRBV3-1/TRBV3-2	12	TRBJ2-7	.	TGTGCCAGCAGCCAAACTGCCCACGAGCAGTACTTC	CASSQTAHEQYF
.	TRBV10-3	17	TRBJ1-1	TRBD1	TGTGCCATCAAAGCACCGGGACAGGGTGACTCGAACACTGAAGCTTTCTTT	CAIKAPGQGDSNTEAFF
.	TRBV19	13	TRBJ1-2	.	TGTGCCAGTAGATCGGGTCTCAACTATGGCTACACCTTC	CASRSGLNYGYTF
.	TRBV29-1	15	TRBJ2-2	TRBD1	TGCAGCGTCACCGGGACAGGAGGGTACACCGGGGAGCTGTTTTTT	CSVTGTGGYTGELFF
once	TRBV19	12	TRBJ2-1	TRBD2	TGTGCCACGGGACTAGCGGGTAATGAGCAGTTCTTC	CATGLAGNEQFF
.	TRBV28	15	TRBJ1-1	.	TGTGCCAGCAGTCTGACCCACAGGGCTCAACACCAAGCTTTCTTT	CASSLTHRAQHQAFF
.	TRBV28	13	TRBJ2-1	.	TGTGCCAGCGGGGGCCCCTCCTACAATGAGCAGTTCTTC	CASGGPSYNEQFF
.	TRBV7-9	14	TRBJ2-7	.	TGTGCCAGCAGCTTAGGCGAGGACTACTACGAGCAGTACTTC	CASSLGEDYYEQYF
.	TRBV7-9	15	TRBJ1-4	.	TGTGCCAGCAGCCCAACGGAAACAACTAATGAAAAACTGTTTTTT	CASSPTETTNEKLFF
few	TRBV3-1/TRBV3-2	13	TRBJ2-1	TRBD2	TGTGCCAGCTCCGGGACTAGCATGCTTGAGCAGTTCTTC	CASSGTSMLEQFF
.	TRBV7-9	13	TRBJ1-2	.	TGTGCCAGCAGACCCGACCGTGGGTCTGGCTACACCTTC	CASRPDRGSGYTF
once	TRBV6-6	11	TRBJ1-4	.	TGTGGATCTGCAACTAATGAAAAACTGTTTTTT	CGSATNEKLFF
.	TRBV5-1	14	TRBJ2-3	.	TGCGCCAGCAGCCCGGGAGCAAGCACAGATACGCAGTATTTT	CASSPGASTDTQYF
.	TRBV10-3	12	TRBJ2-1	.	TGTGCCATCAGTGACTTAGCACCTGAGCAGTTCTTC	CAISDLAPEQFF
.	TRBV6-2/TRBV6-3	15	TRBJ2-3	.	TGTGCCAGCAGTTACTCGGCCCCCCCAACAGATACGCAGTATTTT	CASSYSAPPTDTQYF
.	TRBV28	18	TRBJ1-4	.	TGTGCCAGCAGTTCCCCGGAAGCCCAGGGGAAGTTGTTCGAAAAACTGTTTTTT	CASSSPEAQGKLFEKLFF
few	TRBV7-9	17	TRBJ1-1	.	TGTGCCAGCAGCTCGAAGGGCCCATATGTCATGAACACTGAAGCTTTCTTT	CASSSKGPYVMNTEAFF
.	TRBV19	15	TRBJ2-3	TRBD1	TGTGCCAGTAGCCATACAGGGGTGATCACAGATACGCAGTATTTT	CASSHTGVITDTQYF
.	TRBV7-9	11	TRBJ1-1	.	TGTGCCAGCAGCCTAATTCCCGAAGCTTTCTTT	CASSLIPEAFF
once	TRBV29-1	11	TRBJ1-2	.	TGCAGCGTTGTAGGGGATAGAGGCTACACCTTC	CSVVGDRGYTF